This section outlines one T cell receptor (beta chain) sequence together with its context. Its antigen is as yet unknown. The CDR3 is 14 residues long. The germline V gene encodes CDR1 SGHVS and CDR2 FNYEAQ. Trimming took 5 bases from V and 8 from J, leaving 15 bases between them. This sample was included in a study of cytomegalovirus exposure and HLA in healthy donors. Study details: In a later analysis, it was reported that the roughly 130 validation repertoires had been produced on the same platform as the 670 or so repertoires belonging to the first cohort.

Assay: immunoSEQ multiplex PCR; the TCRdb copy retains only in-frame clones and omits some. The sample includes approximately 160,000 clones, about 89% of them seen just once. General study findings and limits: The classifier was said to identify cytomegalovirus status with high specificity and sensitivity. Most TCR sequences showed up rarely, but some public TCRs showed up in many donors.

Sequencing was carried out using PBMCs. This TCR was recovered from a woman between 18 and 29 years old in good health and CMV-seropositive. The chain joins TRBV7-6 to TRBJ1-4; weak D call: TRBD1 (6 bases). CDR3 DNA: TGTGCCAGCAGCCCCAACAGGGAAGGAGAAAAACTGTTTTTT. It yields the protein CASSPNREGEKLFF.